Given below is one T cell receptor beta chain in context. This entry comes from a study of blood T cell repertoires in COVID-19. One Seattle source followed patients from active infection through their disease course. V dropped 0 bases and J dropped 4 bases, with 11 bases sitting between them. Germline-derived CDR1 and CDR2 are SGHNT and YYREEE (reference sequence). This CDR3 is built from 15 residues. Libraries were prepared by immunoSEQ multiplex PCR; TCRdb keeps only in-frame clonotypes and omits some of them. The data contain a few hundred thousand clones, 80% to 85% of them singletons. The sample consisted of peripheral blood. This chain joins TRBV5-4 and TRBJ2-1; D is unclear. The source of this sequence is a person aged 65 to 85 with COVID-19, enrolled during active disease. The CDR3 bases are TGTGCCAGCAGCTTGGCGGCGGTACCTTACAATGAGCAGTTCTTC. It encodes CASSLAAVPYNEQFF.